Listed below are T cell receptor beta chains from one sample, sequenced in a study of CD8 T cells in ankylosing spondylitis. TCRdb fed the 5' RACE reads into MiXCR, producing one record per CDR3 protein. The repertoire includes around 99,000 distinct CDR3 sequences, just under 9% of them detected once, and 5.1% sits in the top ten. The sample consisted of blood, either unsorted or a sorted T cell fraction (not recorded which). These receptors were obtained from a male donor with ankylosing spondylitis or in good health (not recorded which). Each CDR3 is given with its conserved first and last residue. The order of the fields is clone size, D gene, V gene, J gene, CDR3 protein, CDR3 DNA. D genes are given only for firm matches. The listing skips clone size in some rows; elsewhere it reads once, few, many or a size class.

>many|NA|TRBV15|TRBJ2-3
CATSGRGAPTDTQYF
TGTGCCACCAGCGGTAGGGGGGCTCCCACAGATACGCAGTATTTT
>many|NA|TRBV4-1|TRBJ1-5
CASSTTGHWGNQPQHF
TGCGCCAGCAGCACGACAGGCCACTGGGGCAATCAGCCCCAGCATTTT
>NA|NA|TRBV20-1|TRBJ2-3
CSARSLSGVPTDTQYF
TGCAGTGCTAGATCCCTATCAGGGGTTCCCACAGATACGCAGTATTTT
>many|NA|TRBV4-2|TRBJ1-2
CASSHGGAYGYTF
TGTGCCAGCAGCCATGGGGGCGCCTATGGCTACACCTTC
>many|NA|TRBV3-1|TRBJ2-7
CASSRDLLSYEQYF
TGTGCCAGCAGCCGGGACCTCCTCTCCTACGAGCAGTACTTC
>many|NA|TRBV15|TRBJ2-7
CATSRDQKSSYSYEQYF
TGTGCCACCAGCAGAGATCAAAAAAGCAGTTACTCCTACGAGCAGTACTTC
>many|TRBD1|TRBV20-1|TRBJ1-5
CSARAGQFNQPQHF
TGCAGTGCTAGAGCGGGACAGTTCAATCAGCCCCAGCATTTT
>few|NA|TRBV7-3|TRBJ2-1
CASSSTPAQVYNEQFF
TGTGCCAGCAGCTCAACCCCCGCACAGGTTTACAATGAGCAGTTCTTC
>many|NA|TRBV2|TRBJ1-5
CASSLWDPNQPQHF
TGTGCCAGTTCCTTATGGGACCCCAATCAGCCCCAGCATTTT
>NA|NA|TRBV11-1|TRBJ2-1
CASSSNTGGGGNSYNEQFF
TGTGCCAGCAGCTCCAACACCGGCGGGGGCGGGAACTCCTACAATGAGCAGTTCTTC
>many|TRBD2|TRBV12-3/TRBV12-4|TRBJ2-1
CASSPSGGASYNEQFF
TGTGCCAGCAGCCCTAGCGGGGGCGCCTCCTACAATGAGCAGTTCTTC
>few|TRBD1|TRBV7-9|TRBJ1-6
CASSASGTGASPLHF
TGTGCCAGCAGTGCATCCGGGACAGGGGCTTCACCCCTCCACTTT
>many|TRBD2|TRBV5-1|TRBJ2-5
CASSLRTSLETQYF
TGCGCCAGCAGCCTGCGGACTAGTTTGGAGACCCAGTACTTC
>many|TRBD1|TRBV24-1|TRBJ2-4
CATSDAPGQGAKNIQYF
TGTGCCACCAGTGACGCACCGGGACAGGGAGCCAAAAACATTCAGTACTTC
>NA|NA|TRBV7-2|TRBJ1-4
CASSLGPLSSFNEKLFF
TGTGCCAGCAGCTTAGGGCCTCTTTCATCGTTCAATGAAAAACTGTTTTTT
>NA|NA|TRBV18|TRBJ1-5
CASSLAVRNQPQHF
TGTGCCAGCTCACTAGCGGTCAGGAATCAGCCCCAGCATTTT
>many|NA|TRBV2|TRBJ2-3
CASSARWTDTQYF
TGTGCCAGCAGTGCCAGGTGGACAGATACGCAGTATTTT
>many|TRBD1|TRBV9|TRBJ2-1
CASSPWTGGDEQFF
TGTGCCAGCAGCCCTTGGACAGGGGGGGATGAGCAGTTCTTC
>many|NA|TRBV29-1|TRBJ1-1
CSVGKAFF
TGCAGCGTTGGAAAAGCTTTCTTT
>many|NA|TRBV3-1|TRBJ2-5
CASSQLQETQYF
TGTGCCAGCAGCCAACTCCAAGAGACCCAGTACTTC
>NA|TRBD1|TRBV20-1|TRBJ2-7
CSARDWTGMLYEQYF
TGCAGTGCTAGAGATTGGACAGGGATGCTCTACGAGCAGTACTTC
>NA|NA|TRBV30|TRBJ1-5
CAWTNNRNQPQHF
TGTGCCTGGACCAACAACAGAAATCAGCCCCAGCATTTT
>many|NA|TRBV27|TRBJ2-3
CASSPPAAPTDTQYF
TGTGCCAGCAGTCCTCCCGCGGCCCCCACAGATACGCAGTATTTT
>many|TRBD1|TRBV27|TRBJ1-5
CASSKGADQPQHF
TGTGCCAGCAGTAAGGGGGCGGATCAGCCCCAGCATTTT
>many|TRBD2|TRBV12-3/TRBV12-4|TRBJ2-5
CASSPQSGGSGGQYF
TGTGCCAGCAGTCCCCAGAGCGGGGGTAGCGGTGGCCAGTACTTC
>many|TRBD1|TRBV6-5|TRBJ1-4
CASSRTGEDLVF
TGTGCCAGCAGTAGGACAGGGGAGGATCTCGTTTTT
>many|TRBD1|TRBV5-1|TRBJ1-4
CASSLVPTGTEKLFF
TGCGCCAGCAGCTTGGTACCGACAGGGACCGAAAAACTGTTTTTT
>many|NA|TRBV5-1|TRBJ2-2
CASNQAGTPRNAGELFF
TGCGCCAGCAACCAAGCAGGGACACCAAGGAATGCCGGGGAGCTGTTTTTT
>many|NA|TRBV9|TRBJ2-7
CASSVDGYSYEQYF
TGTGCCAGCAGCGTAGACGGATACTCCTACGAGCAGTACTTC
>many|TRBD2|TRBV20-1|TRBJ2-3
CSARAPLAGGGNTQYF
TGCAGTGCTAGAGCCCCTCTAGCGGGCGGGGGCAATACGCAGTATTTT
>many|TRBD2|TRBV6-5|TRBJ2-1
CASSRPRAGGAYNEQFF
TGTGCCAGCAGCCGCCCCCGGGCGGGAGGAGCCTACAATGAGCAGTTCTTC
>few|NA|TRBV11-2|TRBJ2-2
CASSWTTFSITGELFF
TGTGCCAGCAGCTGGACTACCTTCTCAATCACCGGGGAGCTGTTTTTT
>many|NA|TRBV10-3|TRBJ1-3
CAIAQDPRSGNTIYF
TGTGCCATCGCGCAGGACCCCCGCTCTGGAAACACCATATATTTT
>many|TRBD2|TRBV15|TRBJ2-3
CATSRGLAGGPGNF
TGTGCCACCAGCAGAGGACTAGCGGGGGGGCCAGGGAACTTT
>many|NA|TRBV7-3|TRBJ2-1
CASSLTVGYEQFF
TGTGCCAGCAGCTTAACGGTAGGCTATGAGCAGTTCTTC
>many|NA|TRBV5-6|TRBJ1-1
CASSLPWGANTEAFF
TGTGCCAGCAGCTTGCCGTGGGGGGCCAACACTGAAGCTTTCTTT
>NA|TRBD1|TRBV3-1|TRBJ1-1
CTSRTRRGTGTMNTEAFF
TGTACCAGCAGAACGCGGCGCGGGACAGGGACCATGAACACTGAAGCTTTCTTT
>many|NA|TRBV29-1|TRBJ2-1
CSVGSTEQFF
TGCAGCGTTGGCTCAACGGAACAGTTCTTC
>many|NA|TRBV12-3/TRBV12-4|TRBJ2-4
CASSLGRGGVAKNIQYF
TGTGCCAGCAGTTTGGGTAGGGGTGGTGTGGCCAAAAACATTCAGTACTTC
>many|NA|TRBV24-1|TRBJ1-1
CATSDGWDTEAFF
TGTGCCACCAGTGATGGATGGGACACTGAAGCTTTCTTT
>many|NA|TRBV18|TRBJ1-1
CASSQGENTEAFF
TGTGCCAGCTCACAGGGGGAAAACACTGAAGCTTTCTTT
>many|TRBD2|TRBV5-3|TRBJ2-1
CARSLPGGHWVQFF
TGTGCCAGAAGCTTGCCGGGGGGGCACTGGGTGCAGTTCTTC
>many|TRBD2|TRBV10-3|TRBJ2-5
CAISEAGTSPETQYF
TGTGCCATCAGTGAGGCCGGGACTAGCCCCGAGACCCAGTACTTC
>many|TRBD2|TRBV12-3/TRBV12-4|TRBJ2-1
CASTPLGGSSSYNEQFF
TGTGCCAGCACCCCACTCGGGGGGAGTTCTTCCTACAATGAGCAGTTCTTC
>many|NA|TRBV7-2|TRBJ2-3
CASSLARRADTQYF
TGTGCCAGCAGCTTAGCGCGTAGGGCAGATACGCAGTATTTT
>NA|TRBD1|TRBV7-8|TRBJ1-2
CASSPRTGTNYGYTF
TGTGCCAGCAGCCCGCGGACAGGGACCAACTATGGCTACACCTTC
>many|NA|TRBV7-9|TRBJ2-2
CASSTIDYTGELFF
TGTGCCAGCAGCACCATAGACTACACCGGGGAGCTGTTTTTT
>many|NA|TRBV6-5|TRBJ2-2
CASSYSRGAGAGELFF
TGTGCCAGCAGTTATTCGCGCGGGGCGGGTGCCGGGGAGCTGTTTTTT
>many|NA|TRBV7-8|TRBJ2-3
CASSLIWAPTLSSITDTQYF
TGTGCCAGCAGCTTAATTTGGGCCCCGACACTGTCTTCGATCACAGATACGCAGTATTTT
>many|TRBD1|TRBV12-3/TRBV12-4|TRBJ1-5
CASSQTRDRGYVNNQPQHF
TGTGCCAGCAGCCAAACCCGGGACAGGGGGTATGTTAACAATCAGCCCCAGCATTTT
>few|NA|TRBV19|TRBJ1-5
CASSVTGGNQPQHF
TGTGCCAGTAGCGTTACAGGAGGGAATCAGCCCCAGCATTTT
>many|NA|TRBV7-7|TRBJ2-7
CASSFRRGGEQYF
TGTGCTAGCAGCTTTCGCAGGGGAGGCGAGCAGTACTTC
>many|NA|TRBV9|TRBJ2-1
CASSVGGGDSYNEQFF
TGTGCCAGCAGCGTAGGTGGGGGCGATTCTTACAATGAGCAGTTCTTC
>many|NA|TRBV7-8|TRBJ2-3
CASRQSGTGYTDTQYF
TGTGCCAGCAGACAATCCGGGACGGGTTACACAGATACGCAGTATTTT